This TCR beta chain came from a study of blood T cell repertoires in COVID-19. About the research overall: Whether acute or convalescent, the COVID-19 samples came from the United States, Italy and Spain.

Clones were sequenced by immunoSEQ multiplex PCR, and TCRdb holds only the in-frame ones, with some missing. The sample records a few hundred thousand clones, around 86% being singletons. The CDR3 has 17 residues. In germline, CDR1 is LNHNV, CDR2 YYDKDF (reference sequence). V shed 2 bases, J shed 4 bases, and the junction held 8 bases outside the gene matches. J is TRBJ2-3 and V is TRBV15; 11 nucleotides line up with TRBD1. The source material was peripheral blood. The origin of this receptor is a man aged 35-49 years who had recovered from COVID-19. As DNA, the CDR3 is TGTGCCACCAGCAGAATAAAAGGACAGGGGGCCCCAGATACGCAGTATTTT. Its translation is CATSRIKGQGAPDTQYF.